This TCR beta chain was identified during a study of CD8+ T cells in alopecia areata. Treatment of the sample: oral pan-JAK inhibitor, 5-10 mg twice daily. T lymphocytes (CD4+ and CD8+) were sorted from PBMCs. This clone was counted a single time. From germline, CDR1 is MNHNS and CDR2 SASEGT. The CDR3 runs to 10 residues. V lost 8 bases, J lost 7 bases, and 8 bases lay in between. Isolated RNA was reverse transcribed into cDNA used as the sequencing template. Using immunoSEQ multiplex PCR, the repertoire was profiled, and TCRdb retains in-frame clones only, with some absent. The sample carries fewer than 250,000 clones, roughly 60% recorded once.

The source was CD4+ T cells sorted from blood, collected at week 24, from a patient treated with tofacitinib. This sequence joins TRBV6-1 and TRBJ1-1; D is undetermined. The TCR sequence derives from a human donor with alopecia areata. The DNA of the CDR3 is TGTGCCAGCCAGCGGGTTGAAGCTTTCTTT. Its translation: CASQRVEAFF.